A single sample is the source of the 19 T cell receptor beta chains below, sequenced in a study of CD8 T cells in Susac syndrome. An amount of RNA that ranged from roughly 0.45 to 1 ug was reverse transcribed with random hexamers. In TCRdb, the immunoSEQ multiplex PCR reads were re-called with MiXCR into one record per CDR3 protein. The sample records tens of thousands of distinct CDR3 sequences, about 95% being singletons. The sample was CD8+ T cells from PBMCs. The receptors derive from a human donor with Susac syndrome.

The genes are TRBV29-1 and TRBJ1-4; tentatively, D is TRBD1 (5 bases). V dropped 4 bases and J dropped 7 bases, with 10 bases sitting between them. Germline V lookup: CDR1 SQVTM, CDR2 ANQGSEA. CDR3 length: 12 amino acids. The CDR3 region has the DNA TGCAGCGTTGGACAGCTAAGTGAAAAACTGTTTTTT. Amino acid sequence: CSVGQLSEKLFF. Combining the CDR3 with reference TRBV29-1 and TRBJ1-4 gives the whole variable domain SAVISQKPSRDICQRGTSLTIQCQVDSQVTMMFWYRQQPGQSLTLIATANQGSEATYESGFVIDKFPISRPNLTFSTLTVSNMSPEDSSIYLCSVGQLSEKLFFGSGTQLSVL.

The rearrangement joins TRBV5-6 to TRBJ2-7; 7 nucleotides align to TRBD1. The CDR3 runs 13 residues. Germline V lookup: CDR1 SGHDT, CDR2 YYEEEE. V shed 1 base and J 6 bases; nucleotides not matched to a gene: 4. This CDR3 is CASSLTQGLEQYF. The CDR3 nucleotides are TGTGCCAGCAGCTTGACACAGGGGCTCGAGCAGTACTTC. The complete variable domain, with remaining parts taken from reference TRBV5-6 and TRBJ2-7, reads DAGVTQSPTHLIKTRGQQVTLRCSPKSGHDTVSWYQQALGQGPQFIFQYYEEEERQRGNFPDRFSGHQFPNYSSELNVNALLLGDSALYLCASSLTQGLEQYFGPGTRLTVT.

This sequence joins TRBV3-1 and TRBJ1-2, with D unresolved. CDR1 is LGHDT, CDR2 YNNKEL, per germline (reference sequence). V was pared by 7 bases and J by 4 bases, with 19 bases between. The CDR3 covers 15 residues. In DNA form, the CDR3 reads TGTGCCAGCACTTCATCGGGTGGACCCTCCTATGGCTACACCTTC. This encodes CASTSSGGPSYGYTF.

The chain couples TRBV12-3 or TRBV12-4 to TRBJ2-1; 8 bases are shared with TRBD1. The CDR3 runs 15 residues. Germline trimming cut 3 bases from V and 8 bases from J; bases unmatched to any gene: 9. The DNA of the CDR3 is TGTGCCAGCAGTTTTGGAGGACAGGGAGAAGATGAGCAGTTCTTC. The encoded protein is CASSFGGQGEDEQFF.

The V gene is TRBV29-1, the J gene TRBJ2-1; 14 bases line up with TRBD2. Germline V gene lookup returns CDR1 SQVTM and CDR2 ANQGSEA. The J segment lost 4 bases and the V segment lost 6 bases, leaving 5 bases of the junction unmatched. The CDR3 consists of 15 residues. The CDR3 bases are TGCAGCGTGGGACTAGCGGGAGAGAGGTACAATGAGCAGTTCTTC. It is translated as CSVGLAGERYNEQFF.

This clonotype was detected a few times. The chain recombines TRBV24-1 with TRBJ2-5; no reliable D call. Germline loops: CDR1 KGHDR, CDR2 SFDVKD. CDR3 size: 12 residues. V lost 1 base and J lost 2, with 1 base in between. The CDR3 is CATSDLQETQYF. Here the CDR3 DNA reads TGTGCCACCAGTGATTTACAAGAGACCCAGTACTTC.

The rearrangement links TRBV20-1 to TRBJ1-2; 8 positions match TRBD1. The ends lost 6 bases at V and 6 bases at J; junction bases unmatched: 9. The CDR3 length is 13 residues. Looked up from germline, CDR1 is DFQATT and CDR2 is SNEGSKA (reference sequence). CDR3 amino acids: CSAPSGGADGYTF. The CDR3 coding sequence is TGCAGTGCCCCCTCAGGGGGCGCAGATGGCTACACCTTC.

The table lists this clonotype with a count of one. J is TRBJ2-3 and V is TRBV11-2; 9 bases are a match to TRBD1. From germline, CDR1 is SGHAT and CDR2 FQNNGV. The CDR3 runs to 16 residues. Losses at the gene ends were 2 bases for V and 4 bases for J; bases not matched to a gene: 7. This CDR3 reads CASSLRGTGTADTQYF. CDR3 nucleotide sequence: TGTGCCAGCAGCTTACGGGGGACAGGGACCGCAGATACGCAGTATTTT.

This clonotype was seen a single time. The chain carries TRBV30 and TRBJ1-1; possibly TRBD1 for D (6 bases). Trimming removed 2 bases from V and 5 bases from J, with 15 bases in between. The CDR3 is 14 amino acids. In germline, CDR1 is GTSNPN, CDR2 SVGIG (reference sequence). The CDR3 region is CAWSLDSGLTEAFF. CDR3 nucleotide sequence: TGTGCCTGGAGTTTGGACAGCGGGTTAACTGAAGCTTTCTTT.

The V gene is TRBV7-2, the J gene TRBJ2-5, with D hard to call. The CDR3 contains 13 residues. Germline V gene lookup returns CDR1 SGHTA and CDR2 FQGNSA. The V end lost 0 bases, the J end lost 1 base, and 3 bases lay between the germline ends. Here the CDR3 reads CASSLARQETQYF. CDR3 coding DNA: TGTGCCAGCAGCTTAGCGCGCCAAGAGACCCAGTACTTC.

The chain carries TRBV6-5 and TRBJ2-5; D ambiguous. The CDR3 loop spans 13 amino acids. V dropped 0 bases and J dropped 4 bases, with 6 bases sitting between them. CDR1 is MNHEY and CDR2 is SVGAGI in the germline V gene. The CDR3 sequence is CASSYSSGETQYF. In DNA, the CDR3 is TGTGCCAGCAGTTACTCGAGTGGAGAGACCCAGTACTTC.

In its sample, this clonotype was seen once. The chain recombines TRBV6-5 with TRBJ1-1; 10 positions agree with TRBD1. The trim removed 0 bases at V and 1 base at J, leaving 5 bases unmatched. CDR1 is MNHEY, CDR2 SVGAGI, per germline. This CDR3 spans 17 amino acids. The CDR3 is CASSYSGTGDPNTEAFF. CDR3 bases: TGTGCCAGCAGTTACTCCGGGACAGGGGACCCGAACACTGAAGCTTTCTTT.

The J gene is TRBJ2-5, the V gene TRBV21-1; the listed D gene, TRBD1, was not tested against the DNA. TRBV21-1 is noted as a pseudogene. This CDR3 has 15 residues. The CDR3 DNA follows: TGTGCCAGCAGCCACCGGGACAGTTCCCAAGAGACCCAGTACTTC. Protein product: CASSHRDSSQETQYF.

V gene TRBV28 combines with J gene TRBJ2-5; D is possibly TRBD2 (6 bases). V lost 6 bases, J lost 7 bases, and 12 bases lay in between. CDR1 is MDHEN and CDR2 is SYDVKM in the germline V gene. The CDR3 is 12 residues long. The CDR3 nucleotides read TGTGCCAGCAGCCAAGTGGGAGGGACCCAGTACTTC. This codes for CASSQVGGTQYF. Supplemented by reference TRBV28 and TRBJ2-5, the full variable domain reads DVKVTQSSRYLVKRTGEKVFLECVQDMDHENMFWYRQDPGLGLRLIYFSYDVKMKEKGDIPEGYSVSREKKERFSLILESASTNQTSMYLCASSQVGGTQYFGPGTRLLVL.

The rearrangement joins TRBV12-3 or TRBV12-4 to TRBJ2-2, with 10 bases aligning to TRBD1. The CDR3 contains 15 residues. The junction had 1 base not matched to a gene; V was cut back by 3 bases and J by 3 bases. The CDR3 DNA reads as TGTGCCAGCAGTTTGGGACAGGGGTACACCGGGGAGCTGTTTTTT. Translating gives CASSLGQGYTGELFF.

J is TRBJ2-7 and V is TRBV20-1, with 9 bases aligning to TRBD2. This CDR3 is 14 amino acids long. V lost 1 base, J lost 3 bases, and 4 bases stayed unmatched. Germline CDR1 and CDR2: DFQATT and SNEGSKA (reference sequence). The CDR3 loop reads CSARGISGGYEQYF. Here the CDR3 DNA reads TGCAGTGCTAGAGGGATTAGCGGGGGCTACGAGCAGTACTTC.

Written as DNA, the CDR3 is TGTGCCAGCAGTGAGAGTACGGCGGGAGGCTTTGGAGAGACCCAGTACTTC. This codes for CASSESTAGGFGETQYF. The chain carries TRBV25-1 and TRBJ2-5; 8 positions agree with TRBD2. This CDR3 region has 17 residues. CDR1 and CDR2 (germline): MGHDK, SYGVNS. The V gene end was trimmed by 3 bases and the J gene end by 4 bases; junction bases not matched to a gene: 13.

The chain uses TRBV13 and TRBJ2-3; TRBD1 agrees at 7 bases. CDR3 length: 13 residues. Germline trimming cut 7 bases from V and 4 bases from J; bases unmatched to any gene: 5. The V gene's germline CDR1 is PRHDT and CDR2 FYEKMQ (reference sequence). As DNA, the CDR3 is TGTGCCAGCAACCCACAGGGGCCAGATACGCAGTATTTT. This sequence encodes CASNPQGPDTQYF. Full variable domain (remainder filled in from reference TRBV13 and TRBJ2-3): AAGVIQSPRHLIKEKRETATLKCYPIPRHDTVYWYQQGPGQDPQFLISFYEKMQSDKGSIPDRFSAQQFSDYHSELNMSSLELGDSALYFCASNPQGPDTQYFGPGTRLTVL.

This clonotype was seen just once. The chain carries TRBV20-1 and TRBJ2-7, with 9 bases matching TRBD1. The J segment lost 4 bases and the V segment lost 2 bases, leaving 6 bases of the junction unmatched. From germline, CDR1 is DFQATT and CDR2 SNEGSKA (reference sequence). The CDR3 is 14 residues long. CDR3 bases: TGCAGTGCTAGATCGGAACAGGGGGCTTACGAGCAGTACTTC. It codes for CSARSEQGAYEQYF.